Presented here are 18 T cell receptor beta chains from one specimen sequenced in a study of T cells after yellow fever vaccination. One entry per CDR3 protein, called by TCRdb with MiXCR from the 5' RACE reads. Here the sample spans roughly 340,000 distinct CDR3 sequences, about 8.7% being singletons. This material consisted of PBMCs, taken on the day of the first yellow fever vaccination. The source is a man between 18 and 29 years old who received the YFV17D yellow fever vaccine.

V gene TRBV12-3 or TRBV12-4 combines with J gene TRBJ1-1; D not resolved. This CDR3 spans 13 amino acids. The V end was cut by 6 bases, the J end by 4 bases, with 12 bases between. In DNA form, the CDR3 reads TGTGCCAGCAGGTCGACAATACCCACTGAAGCTTTCTTT. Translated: CASRSTIPTEAFF.

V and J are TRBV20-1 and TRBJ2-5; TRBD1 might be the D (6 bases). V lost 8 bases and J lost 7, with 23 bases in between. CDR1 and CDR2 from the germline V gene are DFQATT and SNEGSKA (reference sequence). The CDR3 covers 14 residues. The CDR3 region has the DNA TGCAGTACTAAGGCGACTGCAGGGGCCGGGACCCAGTACTTC. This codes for CSTKATAGAGTQYF.

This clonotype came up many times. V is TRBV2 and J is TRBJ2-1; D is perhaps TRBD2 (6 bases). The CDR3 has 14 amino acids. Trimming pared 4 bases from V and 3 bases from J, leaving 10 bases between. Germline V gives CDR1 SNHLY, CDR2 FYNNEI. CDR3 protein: CASSVGGNYNEQFF. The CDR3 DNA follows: TGTGCCAGCAGTGTCGGAGGGAACTACAATGAGCAGTTCTTC.

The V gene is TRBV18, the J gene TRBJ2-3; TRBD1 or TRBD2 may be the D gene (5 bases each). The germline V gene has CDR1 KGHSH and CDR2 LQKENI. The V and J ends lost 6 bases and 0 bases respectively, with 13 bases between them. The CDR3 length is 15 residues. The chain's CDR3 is CASSGAYYSTDTQYF. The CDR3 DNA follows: TGTGCCAGCTCCGGGGCATACTATAGCACAGATACGCAGTATTTT.

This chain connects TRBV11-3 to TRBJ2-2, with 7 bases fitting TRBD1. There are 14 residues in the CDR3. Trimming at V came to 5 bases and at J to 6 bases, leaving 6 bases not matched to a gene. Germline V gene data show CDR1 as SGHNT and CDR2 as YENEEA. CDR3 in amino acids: CASSRNQGAGELFF. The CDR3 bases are TGTGCCAGCAGCCGAAATCAGGGGGCCGGGGAGCTGTTTTTT.

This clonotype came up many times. The CDR3 sequence: CASSPRQGEVDTQYF. The CDR3, as DNA: TGTGCCAGCAGCCCTCGACAGGGGGAGGTAGATACGCAGTATTTT. The chain combines TRBV7-8 with TRBJ2-3; 9 positions agree with TRBD1. CDR3 length equals 15 residues. With V trimmed by 5 bases and J by 5 bases, 8 bases remained unmatched. Germline V CDR1 and CDR2: SGHVS, FQNEAQ.

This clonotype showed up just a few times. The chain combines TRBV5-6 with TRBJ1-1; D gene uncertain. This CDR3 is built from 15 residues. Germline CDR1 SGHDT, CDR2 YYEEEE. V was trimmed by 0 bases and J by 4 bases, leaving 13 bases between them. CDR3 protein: CASSLGFRGGTEAFF. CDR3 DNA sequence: TGTGCCAGCAGCTTGGGTTTCCGGGGAGGCACTGAAGCTTTCTTT.

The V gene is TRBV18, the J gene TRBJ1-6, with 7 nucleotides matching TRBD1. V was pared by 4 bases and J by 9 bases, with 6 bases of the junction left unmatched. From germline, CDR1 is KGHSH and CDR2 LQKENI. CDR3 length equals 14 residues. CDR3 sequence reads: CASSLEQGFSPLHF. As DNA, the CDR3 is TGTGCCAGCTCACTAGAACAGGGGTTTTCACCCCTCCACTTT.

The CDR3 here is CASIGTYSNQPQHF. In nucleotides, the CDR3 is TGTGCCAGCATTGGAACGTATAGCAATCAGCCCCAGCATTTT. This chain uses TRBV6-1 with TRBJ1-5, with D unclear. The germline V gene has CDR1 MNHNS and CDR2 SASEGT. The CDR3 is 14 amino acids. Trimming stripped 7 bases from V and 0 bases from J, with 10 bases between.

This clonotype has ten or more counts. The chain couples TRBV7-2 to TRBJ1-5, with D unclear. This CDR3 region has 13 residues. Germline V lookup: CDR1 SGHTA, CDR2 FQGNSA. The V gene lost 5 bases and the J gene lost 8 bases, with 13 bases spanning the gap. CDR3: CASSGSPIEPQHF. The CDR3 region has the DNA TGTGCCAGCAGCGGTTCCCCAATAGAGCCCCAGCATTTT.

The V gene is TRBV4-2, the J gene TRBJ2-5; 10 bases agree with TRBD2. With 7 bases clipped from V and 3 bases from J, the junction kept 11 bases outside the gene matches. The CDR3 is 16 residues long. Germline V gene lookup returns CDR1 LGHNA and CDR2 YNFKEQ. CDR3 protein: CASTRFLAGEEETQYF. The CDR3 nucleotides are TGTGCCAGCACCCGATTCCTAGCGGGGGAAGAAGAGACCCAGTACTTC.

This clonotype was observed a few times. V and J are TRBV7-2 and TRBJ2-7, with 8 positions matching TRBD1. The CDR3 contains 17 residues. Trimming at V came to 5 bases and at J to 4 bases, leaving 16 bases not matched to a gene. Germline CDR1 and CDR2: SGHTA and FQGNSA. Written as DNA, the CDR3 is TGTGCCAGCAGCGGGTTCGGGAACAGGGGGGACCTATACGAGCAGTACTTC. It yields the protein CASSGFGNRGDLYEQYF.

CDR3 in amino acids: CSARGSVRDYNEQFF. CDR3 DNA: TGCAGTGCTAGAGGGTCGGTGCGGGACTACAATGAGCAGTTCTTC. The rearrangement links TRBV20-1 to TRBJ2-1, with D possibly matching TRBD2 (6 bases). Germline CDR1 and CDR2: DFQATT and SNEGSKA (reference sequence). With 1 base removed from V and 3 bases from J, the gap between germline ends came to 13 bases. The CDR3 is 15 residues long.

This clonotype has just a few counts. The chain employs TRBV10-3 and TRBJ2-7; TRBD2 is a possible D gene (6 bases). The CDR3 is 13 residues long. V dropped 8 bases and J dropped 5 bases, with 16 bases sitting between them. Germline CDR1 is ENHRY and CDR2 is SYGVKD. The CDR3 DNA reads TGTGCCATCGGGGACGGATTAGCGGACGAGCAGTACGTC. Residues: CAIGDGLADEQYV.

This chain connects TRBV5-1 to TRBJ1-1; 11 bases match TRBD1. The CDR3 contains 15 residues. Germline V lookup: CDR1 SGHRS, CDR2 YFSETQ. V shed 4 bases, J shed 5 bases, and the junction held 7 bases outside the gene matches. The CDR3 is CASSGSGTGGTEAFF. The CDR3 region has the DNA TGCGCCAGCAGCGGTTCCGGGACAGGGGGGACTGAAGCTTTCTTT. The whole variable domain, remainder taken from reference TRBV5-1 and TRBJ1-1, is KAGVTQTPRYLIKTRGQQVTLSCSPISGHRSVSWYQQTPGQGLQFLFEYFSETQRNKGNFPGRFSGRQFSNSRSEMNVSTLELGDSALYLCASSGSGTGGTEAFFGQGTRLTVV.

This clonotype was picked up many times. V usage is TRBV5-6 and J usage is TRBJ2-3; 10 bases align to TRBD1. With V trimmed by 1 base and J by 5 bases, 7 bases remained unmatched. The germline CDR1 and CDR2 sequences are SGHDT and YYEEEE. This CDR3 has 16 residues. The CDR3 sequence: CASSLIPGQGKDTQYF. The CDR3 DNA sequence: TGTGCCAGCAGCTTGATTCCGGGACAGGGGAAAGATACGCAGTATTTT.

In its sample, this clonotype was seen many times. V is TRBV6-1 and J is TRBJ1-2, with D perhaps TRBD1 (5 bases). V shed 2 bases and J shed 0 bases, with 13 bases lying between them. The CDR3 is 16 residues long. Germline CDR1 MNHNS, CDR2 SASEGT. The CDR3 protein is CASSEWRGISNYGYTF. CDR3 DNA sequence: TGTGCCAGCAGTGAATGGAGGGGCATCTCTAACTATGGCTACACCTTC.

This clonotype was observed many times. The DNA of the CDR3 is TGCAGCGTTGGGGACAGGGGCGGGTCACCCCTCCACTTT. This gives the protein CSVGDRGGSPLHF. The genes are TRBV29-1 and TRBJ1-6; TRBD1 matches at 10 bases. With 4 bases clipped from V and 10 bases from J, the junction kept 4 bases outside the gene matches. This CDR3 is built from 13 residues. The germline CDR1 and CDR2 sequences are SQVTM and ANQGSEA. Full variable domain (missing parts from reference TRBV29-1 and TRBJ1-6): SAVISQKPSRDICQRGTSLTIQCQVDSQVTMMFWYRQQPGQSLTLIATANQGSEATYESGFVIDKFPISRPNLTFSTLTVSNMSPEDSSIYLCSVGDRGGSPLHFGNGTRLTVT.